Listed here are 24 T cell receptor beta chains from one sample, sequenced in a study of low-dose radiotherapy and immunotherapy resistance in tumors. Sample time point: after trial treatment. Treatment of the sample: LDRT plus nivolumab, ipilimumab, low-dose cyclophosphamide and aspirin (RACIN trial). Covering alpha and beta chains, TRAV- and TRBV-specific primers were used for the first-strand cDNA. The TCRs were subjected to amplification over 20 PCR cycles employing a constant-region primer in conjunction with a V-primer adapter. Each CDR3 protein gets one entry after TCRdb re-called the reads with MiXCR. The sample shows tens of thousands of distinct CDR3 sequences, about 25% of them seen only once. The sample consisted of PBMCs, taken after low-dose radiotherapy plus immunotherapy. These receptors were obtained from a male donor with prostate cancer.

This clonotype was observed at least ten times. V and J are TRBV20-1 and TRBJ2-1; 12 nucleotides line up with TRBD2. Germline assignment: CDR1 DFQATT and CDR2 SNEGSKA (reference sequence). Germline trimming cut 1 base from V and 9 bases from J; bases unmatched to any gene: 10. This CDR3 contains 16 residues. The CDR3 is CSARARTSGGTGEQFF. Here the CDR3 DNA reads TGCAGTGCTAGAGCTAGAACTAGCGGGGGGACAGGTGAGCAGTTCTTC.

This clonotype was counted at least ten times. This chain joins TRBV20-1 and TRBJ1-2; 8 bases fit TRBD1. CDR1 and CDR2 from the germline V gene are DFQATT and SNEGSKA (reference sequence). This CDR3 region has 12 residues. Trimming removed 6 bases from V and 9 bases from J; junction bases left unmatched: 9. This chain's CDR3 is CSAGGQDSSYTF. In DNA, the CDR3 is TGCAGTGCCGGGGGACAGGACTCAAGCTACACCTTC.

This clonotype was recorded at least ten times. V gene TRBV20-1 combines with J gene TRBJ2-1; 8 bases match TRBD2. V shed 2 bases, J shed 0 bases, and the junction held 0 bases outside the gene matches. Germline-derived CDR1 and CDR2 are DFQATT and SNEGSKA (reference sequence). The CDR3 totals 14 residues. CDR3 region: CSARLAGSYNEQFF. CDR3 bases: TGCAGTGCTAGACTAGCGGGCTCCTACAATGAGCAGTTCTTC.

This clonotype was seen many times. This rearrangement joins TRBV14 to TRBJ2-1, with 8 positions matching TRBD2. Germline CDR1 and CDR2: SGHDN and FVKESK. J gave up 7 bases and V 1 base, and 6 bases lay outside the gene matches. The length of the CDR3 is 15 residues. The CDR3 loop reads CASSQVGRVGNEQFF. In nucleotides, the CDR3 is TGTGCCAGCAGCCAAGTCGGGAGGGTTGGTAATGAGCAGTTCTTC. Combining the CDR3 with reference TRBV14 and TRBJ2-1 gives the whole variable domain EAGVTQFPSHSVIEKGQTVTLRCDPISGHDNLYWYRRVMGKEIKFLLHFVKESKQDESGMPNNRFLAERTGGTYSTLKVQPAELEDSGVYFCASSQVGRVGNEQFFGPGTRLTVL.

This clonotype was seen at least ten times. In nucleotides, the CDR3 is TGTGCCAGCAGCTTAGTAGGGCGGCTAGCGGGAAGCTACGAGCAGTACTTC. This sequence encodes CASSLVGRLAGSYEQYF. This rearrangement joins TRBV11-2 to TRBJ2-7; 9 nucleotides agree with TRBD2. CDR3 length equals 17 residues. V shed 1 base and J 3 bases; nucleotides not matched to a gene: 10. CDR1 and CDR2 (germline): SGHAT, FQNNGV.

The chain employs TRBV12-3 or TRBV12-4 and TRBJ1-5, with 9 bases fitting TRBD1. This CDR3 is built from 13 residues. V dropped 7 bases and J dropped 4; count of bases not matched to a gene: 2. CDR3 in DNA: TGTGCCAGCAAGGGACAGGGTAATCAGCCCCAGCATTTT. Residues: CASKGQGNQPQHF.

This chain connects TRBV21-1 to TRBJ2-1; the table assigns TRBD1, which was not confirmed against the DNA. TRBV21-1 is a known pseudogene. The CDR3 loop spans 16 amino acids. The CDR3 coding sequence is TGTGCCAGCAGCAAAGCTCCACAGGTTTCCTACAATGAGCAGTTCTTC. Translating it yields CASSKAPQVSYNEQFF.

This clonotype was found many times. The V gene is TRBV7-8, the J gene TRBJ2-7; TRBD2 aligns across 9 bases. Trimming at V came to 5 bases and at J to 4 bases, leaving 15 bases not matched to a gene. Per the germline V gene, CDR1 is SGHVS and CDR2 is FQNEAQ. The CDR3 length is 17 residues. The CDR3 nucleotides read TGTGCCAGCAGCGTCCGCGCGGGGGGGGATTTTTTATACGAGCAGTACTTC. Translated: CASSVRAGGDFLYEQYF.

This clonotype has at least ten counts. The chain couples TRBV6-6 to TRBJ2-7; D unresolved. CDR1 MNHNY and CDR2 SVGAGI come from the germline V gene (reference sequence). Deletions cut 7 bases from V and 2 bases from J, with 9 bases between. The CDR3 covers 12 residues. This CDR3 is CASTNPPYEQYF. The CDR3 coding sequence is TGTGCCAGCACCAACCCCCCCTACGAGCAGTACTTC.

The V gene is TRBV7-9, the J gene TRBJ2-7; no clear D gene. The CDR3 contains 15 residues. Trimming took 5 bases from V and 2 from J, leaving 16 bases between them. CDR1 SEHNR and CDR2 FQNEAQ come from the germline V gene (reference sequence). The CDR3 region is CASSRSGETTYEQYF. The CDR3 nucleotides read TGTGCCAGCAGCCGAAGTGGAGAGACAACCTACGAGCAGTACTTC.

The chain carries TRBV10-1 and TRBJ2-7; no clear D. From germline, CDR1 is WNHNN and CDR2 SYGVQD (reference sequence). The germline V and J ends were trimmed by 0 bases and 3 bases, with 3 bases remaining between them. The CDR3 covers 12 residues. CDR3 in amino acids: CASSESYYEQYF. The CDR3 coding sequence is TGCGCCAGCAGTGAGTCCTACTACGAGCAGTACTTC.

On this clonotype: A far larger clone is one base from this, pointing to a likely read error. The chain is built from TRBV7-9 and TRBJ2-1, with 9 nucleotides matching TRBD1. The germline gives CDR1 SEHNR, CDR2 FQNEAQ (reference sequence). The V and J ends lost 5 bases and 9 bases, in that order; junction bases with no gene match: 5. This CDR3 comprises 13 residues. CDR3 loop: CASSRQGVGEQFF. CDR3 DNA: TGTGCCAGCAGCCGACAGGGGGTAGGTGAGCAGTTCTTC.

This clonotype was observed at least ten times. The CDR3 protein is CASSFASGRDEQFF. The CDR3 DNA reads as TGTGCCAGCAGTTTCGCTAGCGGGAGGGATGAGCAGTTCTTC. The chain uses TRBV27 and TRBJ2-1; 12 nucleotides align to TRBD2. CDR1 MNHEY and CDR2 SMNVEV come from the germline V gene (reference sequence). The trim removed 3 bases at V and 8 bases at J, leaving 2 bases unmatched. This CDR3 has 14 residues.

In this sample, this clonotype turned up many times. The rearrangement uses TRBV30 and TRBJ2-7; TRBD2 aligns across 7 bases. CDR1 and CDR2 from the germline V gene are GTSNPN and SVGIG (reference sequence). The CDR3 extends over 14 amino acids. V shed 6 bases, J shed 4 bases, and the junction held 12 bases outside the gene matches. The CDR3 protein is CACPRGGSPYEQYF. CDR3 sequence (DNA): TGTGCCTGCCCTCGGGGCGGGAGCCCATACGAGCAGTACTTC.

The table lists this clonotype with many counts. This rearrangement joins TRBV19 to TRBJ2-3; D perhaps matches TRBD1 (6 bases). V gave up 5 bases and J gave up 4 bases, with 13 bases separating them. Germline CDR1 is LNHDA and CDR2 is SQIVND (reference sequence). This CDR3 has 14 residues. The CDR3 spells CASSSLTGPDTQYF. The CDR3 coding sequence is TGTGCCAGTAGTTCCTTGACAGGCCCAGATACGCAGTATTTT.

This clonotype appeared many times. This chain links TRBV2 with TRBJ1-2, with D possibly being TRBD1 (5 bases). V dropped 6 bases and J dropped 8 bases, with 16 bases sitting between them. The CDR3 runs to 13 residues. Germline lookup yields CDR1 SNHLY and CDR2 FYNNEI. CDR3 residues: CASSDGGSWGYTF. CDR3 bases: TGTGCCAGCAGCGACGGGGGATCATGGGGCTACACCTTC.

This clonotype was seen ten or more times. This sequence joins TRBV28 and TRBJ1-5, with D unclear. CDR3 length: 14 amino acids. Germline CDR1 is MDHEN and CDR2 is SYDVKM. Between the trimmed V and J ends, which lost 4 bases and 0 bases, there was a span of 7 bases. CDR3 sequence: CASSSGHSNQPQHF. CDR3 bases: TGTGCCAGCAGTTCGGGCCATAGCAATCAGCCCCAGCATTTT.

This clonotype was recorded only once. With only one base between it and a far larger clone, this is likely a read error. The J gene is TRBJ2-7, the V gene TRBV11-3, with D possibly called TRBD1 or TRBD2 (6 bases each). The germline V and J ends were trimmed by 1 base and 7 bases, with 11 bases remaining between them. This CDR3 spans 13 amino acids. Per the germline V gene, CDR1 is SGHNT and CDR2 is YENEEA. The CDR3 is CASSLAGANEQYF. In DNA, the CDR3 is TGTGCCAGCAGCTTAGCGGGGGCCAATGAGCAGTACTTC.

CDR3: CASSAWTLLTLTEAFF. Here the CDR3 DNA reads TGTGCCAGCAGTGCCTGGACCCTGCTAACACTCACTGAAGCTTTCTTT. V and J are TRBV25-1 and TRBJ1-1; no clear D. V was trimmed by 4 bases and J by 4 bases, leaving 19 bases between them. The CDR3 covers 16 residues. CDR1 MGHDK and CDR2 SYGVNS come from the germline V gene. The whole variable domain, remainder taken from reference TRBV25-1 and TRBJ1-1, is EADIYQTPRYLVIGTGKKITLECSQTMGHDKMYWYQQDPGMELHLIHYSYGVNSTEKGDLSSESTVSRIRTEHFPLTLESARPSHTSQYLCASSAWTLLTLTEAFFGQGTRLTVV.

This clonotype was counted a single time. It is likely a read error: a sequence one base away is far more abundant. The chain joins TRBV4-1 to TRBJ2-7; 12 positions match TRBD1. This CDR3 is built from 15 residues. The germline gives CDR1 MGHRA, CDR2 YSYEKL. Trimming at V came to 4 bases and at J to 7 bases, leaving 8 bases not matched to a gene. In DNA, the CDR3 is TGCGCCAGCAGCCCGGGGGGACAGGGGGCCGGTGAGCAGTACTTC. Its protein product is CASSPGGQGAGEQYF.

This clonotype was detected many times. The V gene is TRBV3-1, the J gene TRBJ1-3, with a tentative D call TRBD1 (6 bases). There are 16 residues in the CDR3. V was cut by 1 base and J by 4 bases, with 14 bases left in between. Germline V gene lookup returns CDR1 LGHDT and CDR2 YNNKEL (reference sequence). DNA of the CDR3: TGTGCCAGCAGCCAAGGCGGTGGGGGCCTCGGAAACACCATATATTTT. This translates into CASSQGGGGLGNTIYF.

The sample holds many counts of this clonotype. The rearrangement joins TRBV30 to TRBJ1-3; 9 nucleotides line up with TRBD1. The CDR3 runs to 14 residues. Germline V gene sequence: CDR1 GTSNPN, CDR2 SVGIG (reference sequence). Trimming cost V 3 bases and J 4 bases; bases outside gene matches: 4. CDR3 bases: TGTGCCTGGAGACTGACAGGGGGAGGAAACACCATATATTTT. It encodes CAWRLTGGGNTIYF.

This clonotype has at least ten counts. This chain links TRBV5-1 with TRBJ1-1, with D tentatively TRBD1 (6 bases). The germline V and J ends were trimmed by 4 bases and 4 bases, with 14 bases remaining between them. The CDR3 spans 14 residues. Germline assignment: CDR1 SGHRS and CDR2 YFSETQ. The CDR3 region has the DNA TGCGCCAGCAGCCGGGGGGGCGACGTCACTGAAGCTTTCTTT. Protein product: CASSRGGDVTEAFF.

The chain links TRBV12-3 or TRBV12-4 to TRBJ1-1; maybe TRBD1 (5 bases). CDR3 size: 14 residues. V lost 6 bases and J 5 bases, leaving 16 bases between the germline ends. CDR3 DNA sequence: TGTGCCAGCAGCACCCCGGGGGGGGAGACTGAAGCTTTCTTT. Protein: CASSTPGGETEAFF.